This TCR beta chain stems from a study of human T cells and chemical hapten exposure. In the study overall: A 2 cm by 2 cm inner upper arm patch received 2% DPC for sensitization.

Looked up from germline, CDR1 is MNHEY and CDR2 is SMNVEV (reference sequence). CDR3 length equals 16 residues. Concerning this clonotype: Its antigen remains unidentified. Mismatch with germline at one junction end may stem from a read error.

Time point denoted: patch test 1, 2 weeks after DPC sensitization. Documented treatment: therapeutic diphenylcyclopropenone sensitization with weekly scalp DPC. Whole-study results and caveats: TCRs whose frequency exceeded 1 in 1000 remained the same following DPC sensitization.

Individual cDNA molecules had unique molecular identifiers attached to them by the library. TCRdb reanalysed the RACE reads using MiXCR and keeps one entry per CDR3 protein. This sample has some 340,000 distinct CDR3 sequences, with about 7% found just once. The genes are TRBV27 and TRBJ2-3, with 8 bases fitting TRBD2. The receptor was isolated from a woman aged 18-30 years with alopecia areata. Some clones in this sample may be carry-over from other donors' samples. The starting material was whole blood, obtained in connection with sensitization to the hapten diphenylcyclopropenone (DPC). This CDR3 is CASSSYSGTFTDTQNF. The CDR3 coding sequence is TGTGCCAGCAGTTCTTATAGCGGGACCTTCACAGATACGCAGAATTTT.